Sequencing of this TCR beta chain was carried out in a study of response to subunit inactivated influenza vaccine. Study results and limitations: The authors suggested that every seasonal influenza vaccination recruits few new T cells.

TCRdb ran MiXCR on the RT-PCR reads and lists one entry per CDR3 protein. Of just under 550,000 distinct CDR3 sequences listed, approximately 20% are singletons. This clonotype was picked up a small number of times. No antigen is known for it. A further study also used this sample, focusing on T cells expressing NK-cell markers. From that study: What made the TCR beta cDNA was 5'RACE template switching with UMIs. Sorted CD3+CD56+NKG2C+, CD3+CD56+NKG2C- and CD3+CD56-NKG2C+ T cells supplied TCR beta repertoires. Of the CD8+ T cell pool in more than 5 donors, roughly 1.0-8% was accounted for by dominant NKG2C+ clonotypes. These clonotypes, the leaders elsewhere, also led the CD3+CD56-NKG2C+ fraction in a handful of donors.

The clonotype was recovered from a man between 45 and 60 years old who received an inactivated influenza vaccine. The source was CD4+ T cells sorted from PBMCs, collected 11 to 12 days after vaccination.

CDR3: CASSFRRAGSYNEQFF. CDR3 bases: TGTGCCAGCAGCTTTCGCAGGGCCGGCTCCTACAATGAGCAGTTCTTC. This rearrangement joins TRBV7-9 to TRBJ2-1; possibly TRBD1 for D (5 bases). V gave up 3 bases and J gave up 0 bases, with 12 bases separating them. The germline CDR1 and CDR2 sequences are SEHNR and FQNEAQ (reference sequence). The CDR3 covers 16 residues.